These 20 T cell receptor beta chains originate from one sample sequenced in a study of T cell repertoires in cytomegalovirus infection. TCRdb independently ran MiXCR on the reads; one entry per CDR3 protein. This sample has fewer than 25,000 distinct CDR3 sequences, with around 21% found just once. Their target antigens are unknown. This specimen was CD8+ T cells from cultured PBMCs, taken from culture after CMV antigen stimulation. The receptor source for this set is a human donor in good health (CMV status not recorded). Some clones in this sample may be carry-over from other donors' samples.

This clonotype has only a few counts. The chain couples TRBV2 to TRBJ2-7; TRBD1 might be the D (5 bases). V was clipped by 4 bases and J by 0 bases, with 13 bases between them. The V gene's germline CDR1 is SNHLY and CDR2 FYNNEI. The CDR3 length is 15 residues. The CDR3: CASSGAGQGSYEQYF. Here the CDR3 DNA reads TGTGCCAGCAGTGGGGCAGGGCAGGGCTCCTACGAGCAGTACTTC.

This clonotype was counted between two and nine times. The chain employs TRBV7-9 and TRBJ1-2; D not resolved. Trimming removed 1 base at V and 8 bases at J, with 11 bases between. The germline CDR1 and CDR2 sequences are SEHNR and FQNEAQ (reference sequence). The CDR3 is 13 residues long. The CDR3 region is CASSLGLLGGYTF. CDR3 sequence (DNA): TGTGCCAGCAGCTTAGGCCTACTAGGAGGCTACACCTTC.

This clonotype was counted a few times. The CDR3 region has the DNA TGCGCCAGCAGCCAAGAAAGCGGCAGATTCTACGAGCAGTACTTC. It is translated as CASSQESGRFYEQYF. V usage is TRBV4-3 and J usage is TRBJ2-7, with D perhaps TRBD2 (5 bases). This CDR3 region has 15 residues. Germline values: CDR1 LGHNA, CDR2 YSLEER. V was trimmed by 0 bases and J by 3 bases, leaving 12 bases between them.

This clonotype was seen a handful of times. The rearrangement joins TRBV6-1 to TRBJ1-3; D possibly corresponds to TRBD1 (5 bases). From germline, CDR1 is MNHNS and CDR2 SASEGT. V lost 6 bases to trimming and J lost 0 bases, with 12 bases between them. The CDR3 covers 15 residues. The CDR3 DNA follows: TGTGCCAGCAGCGGGGACTCCAGCTCTGGAAACACCATATATTTT. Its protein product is CASSGDSSSGNTIYF.

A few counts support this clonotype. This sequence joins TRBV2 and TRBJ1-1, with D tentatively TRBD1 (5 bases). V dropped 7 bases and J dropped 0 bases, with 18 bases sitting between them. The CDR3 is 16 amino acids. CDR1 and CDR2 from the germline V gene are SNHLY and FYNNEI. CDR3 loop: CASIRRETDLNTEAFF. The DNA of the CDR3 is TGTGCCAGCATCAGGAGGGAGACAGACTTGAACACTGAAGCTTTCTTT.

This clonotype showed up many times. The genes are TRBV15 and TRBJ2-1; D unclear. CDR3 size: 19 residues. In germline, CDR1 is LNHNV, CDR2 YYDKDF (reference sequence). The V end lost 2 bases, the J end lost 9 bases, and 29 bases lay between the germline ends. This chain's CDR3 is CATSRSDGPGENKLGEQFF. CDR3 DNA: TGTGCCACCAGCAGATCTGACGGGCCAGGCGAAAATAAATTGGGTGAGCAGTTCTTC.

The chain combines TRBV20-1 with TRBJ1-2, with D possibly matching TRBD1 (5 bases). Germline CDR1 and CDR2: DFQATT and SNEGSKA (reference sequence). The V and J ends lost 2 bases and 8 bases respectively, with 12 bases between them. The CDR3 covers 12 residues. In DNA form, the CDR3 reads TGCAGTGCTAGACAGGGTGTTTGGGGCTACACCTTC. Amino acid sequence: CSARQGVWGYTF.

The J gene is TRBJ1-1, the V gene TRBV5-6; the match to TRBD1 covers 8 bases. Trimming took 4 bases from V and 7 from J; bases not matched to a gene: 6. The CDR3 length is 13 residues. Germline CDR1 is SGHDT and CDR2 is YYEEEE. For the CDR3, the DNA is TGTGCCAGCAGCCCACAGGGGGGTGGTGAAGCTTTCTTT. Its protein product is CASSPQGGGEAFF.

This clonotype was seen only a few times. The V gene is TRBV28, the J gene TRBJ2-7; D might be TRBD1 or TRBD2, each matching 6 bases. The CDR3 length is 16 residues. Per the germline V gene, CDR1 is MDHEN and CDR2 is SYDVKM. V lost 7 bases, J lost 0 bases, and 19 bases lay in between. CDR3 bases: TGTGCCAGCAAAACTTCGGGGGCGAGCAGCTCCTACGAGCAGTACTTC. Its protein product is CASKTSGASSSYEQYF.

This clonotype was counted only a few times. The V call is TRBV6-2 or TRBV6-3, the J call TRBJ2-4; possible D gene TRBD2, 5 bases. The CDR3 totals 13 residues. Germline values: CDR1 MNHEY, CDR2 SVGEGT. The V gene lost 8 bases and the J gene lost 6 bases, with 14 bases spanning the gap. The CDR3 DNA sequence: TGTGCCAGCGGTGTGGCGGCGGGAAACATTCAGTACTTC. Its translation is CASGVAAGNIQYF.

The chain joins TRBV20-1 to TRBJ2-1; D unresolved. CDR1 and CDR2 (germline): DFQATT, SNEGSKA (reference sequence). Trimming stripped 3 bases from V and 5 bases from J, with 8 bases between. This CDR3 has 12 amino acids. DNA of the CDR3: TGCAGTGCTAGCCTCGTTAACAATGAGCAGTTCTTC. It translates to CSASLVNNEQFF.

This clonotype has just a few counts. CDR3: CASTSTTSSYNEQFF. CDR3 coding DNA: TGCGCCAGCACCTCGACCACCTCCTCCTACAATGAGCAGTTCTTC. This chain connects TRBV5-1 to TRBJ2-1; the D is unclear. Germline V CDR1 and CDR2: SGHRS, YFSETQ. V lost 6 bases, J lost 0 bases, and 13 bases lay in between. CDR3 length: 15 amino acids.

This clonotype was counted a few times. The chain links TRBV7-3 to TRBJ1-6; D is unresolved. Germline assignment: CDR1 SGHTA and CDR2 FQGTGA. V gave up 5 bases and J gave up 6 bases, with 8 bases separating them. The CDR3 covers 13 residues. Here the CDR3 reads CASSRDLNSPLHF. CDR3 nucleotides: TGTGCCAGCAGCCGCGACCTTAATTCACCCCTCCACTTT. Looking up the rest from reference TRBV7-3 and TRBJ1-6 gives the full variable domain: GAGVSQTPSNKVTEKGKYVELRCDPISGHTALYWYRQSLGQGPEFLIYFQGTGAADDSGLPNDRFFAVRPEGSVSTLKIQRTERGDSAVYLCASSRDLNSPLHFGNGTRLTVT.

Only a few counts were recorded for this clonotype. CDR3 sequence reads: CASSYDRDGNEKLFF. CDR3 bases: TGTGCCAGCAGTTACGACCGGGACGGGAATGAAAAACTGTTTTTT. The rearrangement links TRBV6-6 to TRBJ1-4, with TRBD1 as a possible D gene (5 bases). V gave up 2 bases and J gave up 5 bases, with 12 bases separating them. CDR3 length equals 15 residues. The germline V gene has CDR1 MNHNY and CDR2 SVGAGI (reference sequence).

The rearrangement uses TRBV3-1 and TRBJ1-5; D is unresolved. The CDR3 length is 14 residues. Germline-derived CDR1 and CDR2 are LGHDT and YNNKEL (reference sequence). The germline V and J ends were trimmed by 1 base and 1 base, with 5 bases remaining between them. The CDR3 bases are TGTGCCAGCAGCCAAGCCGGCAGCAATCAGCCCCAGCATTTT. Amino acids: CASSQAGSNQPQHF.

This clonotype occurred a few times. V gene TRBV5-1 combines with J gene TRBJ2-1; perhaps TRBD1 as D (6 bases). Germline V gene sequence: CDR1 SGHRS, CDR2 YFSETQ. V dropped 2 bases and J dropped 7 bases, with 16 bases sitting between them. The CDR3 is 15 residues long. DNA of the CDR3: TGCGCCAGCAGCTTATCAGGGGTCGCCCTGAATGAGCAGTTCTTC. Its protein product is CASSLSGVALNEQFF.

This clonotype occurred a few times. The CDR3 sequence is CASSFVRQGRYSNQPQHF. The DNA for the CDR3 is TGTGCCAGCAGCTTCGTCCGACAGGGGAGATATAGCAATCAGCCCCAGCATTTT. The rearrangement uses TRBV11-2 and TRBJ1-5, with 8 bases that match TRBD1. From germline, CDR1 is SGHAT and CDR2 FQNNGV. CDR3 length equals 18 residues. V lost 3 bases and J lost 0; bases outside the gene matches: 10. The whole variable domain, remainder taken from reference TRBV11-2 and TRBJ1-5, is EAGVAQSPRYKIIEKRQSVAFWCNPISGHATLYWYQQILGQGPKLLIQFQNNGVVDDSQLPKDRFSAERLKGVDSTLKIQPAKLEDSAVYLCASSFVRQGRYSNQPQHFGDGTRLSIL.

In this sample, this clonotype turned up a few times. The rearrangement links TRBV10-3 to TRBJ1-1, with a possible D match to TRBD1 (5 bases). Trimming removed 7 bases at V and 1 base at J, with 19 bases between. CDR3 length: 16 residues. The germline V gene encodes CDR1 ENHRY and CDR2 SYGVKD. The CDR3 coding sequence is TGTGCCATCACCCCGGGGAGGGGAGCCGGGAACACTGAAGCTTTCTTT. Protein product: CAITPGRGAGNTEAFF.

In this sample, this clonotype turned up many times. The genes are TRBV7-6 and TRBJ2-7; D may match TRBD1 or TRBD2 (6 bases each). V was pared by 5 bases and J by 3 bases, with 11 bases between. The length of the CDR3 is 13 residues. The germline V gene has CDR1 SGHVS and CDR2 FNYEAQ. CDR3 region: CASSARGLYEQYF. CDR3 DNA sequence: TGTGCCAGCAGCGCCAGGGGACTCTACGAGCAGTACTTC.

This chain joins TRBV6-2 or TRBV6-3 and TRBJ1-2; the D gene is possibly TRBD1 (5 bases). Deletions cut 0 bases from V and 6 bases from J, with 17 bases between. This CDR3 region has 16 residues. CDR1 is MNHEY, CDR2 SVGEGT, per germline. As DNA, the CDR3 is TGTGCCAGCAGTTACTCGAGGAGGGGAGAGGGCCATGGCTACACCTTC. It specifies CASSYSRRGEGHGYTF.